Described below is a single TCR beta chain sequence and its context. What it binds is unknown. The junction departs from the called germline gene at one end, perhaps through a read error. The data are from a study of immune heterogeneity within non-small cell lung tumors. The CDR3 is 13 residues long. Germline CDR1 SGHTA, CDR2 FQGTGA. A first 10-cycle multiplex round used 32 V-gene and 13 J-gene primers on TCR beta CDR3. TCRdb reprocessed the multiplex PCR reads with MiXCR, giving one entry per CDR3 protein. The sample lists 30,000 to 40,000 distinct CDR3 sequences, more than 25% seen once, with around 4.1% in the top ten. Regarding the study as a whole: High-frequency clones unique to single sites coexisted with identical dominant CDR3 beta clonotypes that recurred across tumor sites within a patient. With local tumor mutational burden, local T-cell clonality showed a moderate but significant correlation (R roughly 0.35).

Template came from bulk tumor genomic DNA, at about 650 ng per sample. The authors collected several far-apart biopsies from each primary tumor during surgery. Surgery that was curative in intent was performed on patients with untreated, newly diagnosed non-small cell lung cancer. This TCR came from a man between 40 and 49 years old with non-small cell lung cancer. Sequencing input: lung tumor tissue. This chain links TRBV7-3 with TRBJ2-1; the D is unclear. Here the CDR3 DNA reads TGTGCCAGCAGCTTAACGTCCTATAATGAGCAGTTCTTC. Translating gives CASSLTSYNEQFF.